What follows is one T cell receptor beta chain and its context. The antigen remains undetermined. This table comes from immunoSEQ multiplex PCR, and its TCRdb copy is limited to in-frame clones, with some not included. The sample shows fewer than 200,000 clones, roughly 88% of them seen only once. Analysis merged second doses at about 4 or about 12 weeks. CDR3 length: 14 residues. The J segment lost 3 bases and the V segment lost 4 bases, leaving 5 bases of the junction unmatched. Germline CDR1 is KGHSY and CDR2 is FQNENV. The data stem from a study of T cell responses to AZD1222 COVID-19 vaccine. Findings and caveats of the study: None of the repertoires were sampled until the peak T cell response had passed. Clonal diversity was possibly underestimated, and the donors were mostly white British, with more females. The study found vaccine-associated CD4 TCRs spanning spike, dominant at 160-218 and 743-854.

The origin of this receptor is an adult who received the AZD1222 COVID-19 vaccine. The sequenced sample was peripheral blood, obtained 28 days after the second AZD1222 dose. This chain joins TRBV16 and TRBJ1-2; 7 nucleotides line up with TRBD1. This CDR3 reads CASSLYRGDYGYTF. CDR3 nucleotide sequence: TGTGCCAGCAGCCTATACAGGGGCGACTATGGCTACACCTTC. Variable domain in full (rest from reference TRBV16 and TRBJ1-2): GEEVAQTPKHLVRGEGQKAKLYCAPIKGHSYVFWYQQVLKNEFKFLISFQNENVFDETGMPKERFSAKCLPNSPCSLEIQATKLEDSAVYFCASSLYRGDYGYTFGSGTRLTVV.